The 28 T cell receptor beta chains in this list originate from one sample, sequenced in a study of vaccination effects on CD4 cells after COVID-19. These receptors' antigens are unknown. Using immunoSEQ multiplex PCR, the repertoire was profiled, and TCRdb retains in-frame clones only, with some absent. The sample contains about 61,000 clones, roughly four fifths of which appear only once. Before sequencing took place, the ViraFEST assay used viral peptide pools to expand antigen-specific CD4+ T cells. Cultured cells yielded isolated CD4+ T cells after around 9 days. Sequenced material: CD4+ T cells from PBMCs cultured with HCoV-229E spike peptides, taken before COVID-19 vaccination. These receptors were taken from a human donor who received a COVID-19 vaccine.

The V gene is TRBV9, the J gene TRBJ1-6; no reliable D call. V was clipped by 2 bases and J by 2 bases, with 8 bases between them. The CDR3 length is 15 residues. Germline V gene sequence: CDR1 SGDLS, CDR2 YYNGEE. For the CDR3, the DNA is TGTGCCAGCAGCGTTGGAGGGACCTATAATTCACCCCTCCACTTT. This codes for CASSVGGTYNSPLHF. Combining the CDR3 with reference TRBV9 and TRBJ1-6 gives the whole variable domain DSGVTQTPKHLITATGQRVTLRCSPRSGDLSVYWYQQSLDQGLQFLIQYYNGEERAKGNILERFSAQQFPDLHSELNLSSLELGDSALYFCASSVGGTYNSPLHFGNGTRLTVT.

The gene calls are TRBV6-1 and TRBJ1-2, with D uncertain. Germline V CDR1 and CDR2: MNHNS, SASEGT. V lost 6 bases, J lost 2 bases, and 13 bases lay in between. The CDR3 runs to 14 residues. CDR3 in amino acids: CASRKGDLNYGYTF. The DNA of the CDR3 is TGTGCCAGCAGGAAAGGAGATTTGAACTATGGCTACACCTTC.

The rearrangement joins TRBV5-4 to TRBJ2-7; TRBD1 matches at 7 bases. Trimming at V came to 3 bases and at J to 6 bases, leaving 9 bases not matched to a gene. Looked up from germline, CDR1 is SGHNT and CDR2 is YYREEE (reference sequence). The CDR3 is 14 residues long. CDR3 nucleotides: TGTGCCAGCAGCTCCCGACAGGGTCCGGGCGAGCAGTACGTC. It specifies CASSSRQGPGEQYV.

This chain connects TRBV5-1 to TRBJ2-2; the match to TRBD1 covers 7 bases. The CDR3 runs to 16 residues. Germline assignment: CDR1 SGHRS and CDR2 YFSETQ. With 3 bases clipped from V and 2 bases from J, the junction kept 7 bases outside the gene matches. The CDR3 here is CASSSLGTENTGELFF. The CDR3 coding sequence is TGCGCCAGCAGCTCGCTGGGGACAGAAAACACCGGGGAGCTGTTTTTT.

This chain connects TRBV5-1 to TRBJ2-5, with 10 bases fitting TRBD2. CDR3 length: 16 amino acids. Germline assignment: CDR1 SGHRS and CDR2 YFSETQ. Trimming at V came to 1 base and at J to 5 bases, leaving 8 bases not matched to a gene. The CDR3 loop is CASSLRPSGGTETQYF. The DNA for the CDR3 is TGCGCCAGCAGCTTGAGGCCTAGCGGGGGTACGGAGACCCAGTACTTC.

This sequence joins TRBV2 and TRBJ2-2; 10 bases map to TRBD1. Germline lookup yields CDR1 SNHLY and CDR2 FYNNEI. With V trimmed by 4 bases and J by 6 bases, 2 bases remained unmatched. The CDR3 is made up of 14 amino acids. DNA of the CDR3: TGTGCCAGCAGTGGACAGGGGGCGGCCGGGGAGCTGTTTTTT. Its protein product is CASSGQGAAGELFF.

The chain uses TRBV7-2 and TRBJ2-3; D may be TRBD1 (5 bases). This CDR3 has 17 amino acids. V gave up 1 base and J gave up 0 bases, with 14 bases separating them. In germline, CDR1 is SGHTA, CDR2 FQGNSA. CDR3 residues: CASSLGWGSGSTDTQYF. CDR3 DNA: TGTGCCAGCAGCTTAGGATGGGGCTCCGGTAGCACAGATACGCAGTATTTT.

The CDR3 region has the DNA TGTGCCAGCAGCCCCCAGCGGGGGCCCTACAATGAGCAGTTCTTC. This gives the protein CASSPQRGPYNEQFF. The chain uses TRBV7-3 and TRBJ2-1; 8 bases fit TRBD2. Germline lookup yields CDR1 SGHTA and CDR2 FQGTGA. This CDR3 has 15 amino acids. Trimming took 5 bases from V and 2 from J; bases not matched to a gene: 5. The full variable domain, rest sourced from reference TRBV7-3 and TRBJ2-1, is GAGVSQTPSNKVTEKGKYVELRCDPISGHTALYWYRQSLGQGPEFLIYFQGTGAADDSGLPNDRFFAVRPEGSVSTLKIQRTERGDSAVYLCASSPQRGPYNEQFFGPGTRLTVL.

The chain employs TRBV5-6 and TRBJ2-7; D is undetermined. Germline V gene sequence: CDR1 SGHDT, CDR2 YYEEEE. The CDR3 has 15 residues. V was pared by 3 bases and J by 3 bases, with 16 bases between. CDR3 nucleotides: TGTGCCAGCAGCTCTTTTCCTTCACTGAGCTACGAGCAGTACGTC. It specifies CASSSFPSLSYEQYV.

This rearrangement joins TRBV21-1 to TRBJ1-4; the DNA was not compared with TRBD1, the D call given in the table. TRBV21-1 counts as a pseudogene. The CDR3 runs to 19 residues. In DNA form, the CDR3 reads TGTGCCAGCAGCAAACGAGACAGGGGCCAACCTGCAACTAATGAAAAACTGTTTTTT. It yields the protein CASSKRDRGQPATNEKLFF.

The chain couples TRBV7-2 to TRBJ2-2, with TRBD2 matching 8 bases. This CDR3 is built from 16 residues. The germline gives CDR1 SGHTA, CDR2 FQGNSA. J lost 5 bases, V lost 6 bases, and 11 bases had no gene match. CDR3 sequence: CASRWGGGLGTGELFF. The CDR3 region has the DNA TGTGCCAGCAGGTGGGGCGGGGGGCTCGGGACCGGGGAGCTGTTTTTT.

J is TRBJ2-1 and V is TRBV4-3; 11 bases are shared with TRBD2. The CDR3 has 17 amino acids. J was trimmed by 4 bases and V by 3 bases; bases with no gene match: 8. Germline V gene data show CDR1 as LGHNA and CDR2 as YSLEER. This CDR3 reads CASSHPRTSGLYNEQFF. The CDR3 bases are TGCGCCAGCAGCCACCCACGGACTAGCGGGCTATACAATGAGCAGTTCTTC.

This chain connects TRBV3-1 (or the pseudogene TRBV3-2) to TRBJ1-2, with D tentatively TRBD1 (6 bases). Germline CDR1 is LGHDT and CDR2 is YNNKEL (reference sequence). Trimming removed 1 base at V and 5 bases at J, with 14 bases between. The CDR3 is 15 residues long. Here the CDR3 DNA reads TGTGCCAGCAGCCAAGGGCCTCGGAGGGGGTATGGCTACACCTTC. Its translation: CASSQGPRRGYGYTF.

The chain is built from TRBV9 and TRBJ1-2; possibly TRBD1 for D (5 bases). V lost 0 bases and J lost 1, with 7 bases in between. Germline CDR1 is SGDLS and CDR2 is YYNGEE. This CDR3 contains 14 residues. The CDR3 nucleotides are TGTGCCAGCAGCGTAGGAAGGGGTAACTATGGCTACACCTTC. Translating it yields CASSVGRGNYGYTF. The whole variable domain, filled in from reference TRBV9 and TRBJ1-2, reads DSGVTQTPKHLITATGQRVTLRCSPRSGDLSVYWYQQSLDQGLQFLIQYYNGEERAKGNILERFSAQQFPDLHSELNLSSLELGDSALYFCASSVGRGNYGYTFGSGTRLTVV.

The rearrangement uses TRBV6-1 and TRBJ2-1; D remains unclear. The V end was cut by 2 bases, the J end by 11 bases, with 10 bases between. CDR1 and CDR2 from the germline V gene are MNHNS and SASEGT. CDR3 size: 12 residues. The CDR3 coding sequence is TGTGCCAGCAGTGAATTTGGGGTGCAGCAGTTCTTC. As protein: CASSEFGVQQFF.

The chain joins TRBV10-2 to TRBJ1-1; 8 bases map to TRBD1. The J segment lost 4 bases and the V segment lost 8 bases, leaving 9 bases of the junction unmatched. This CDR3 region has 14 residues. Per the germline V gene, CDR1 is WSHSY and CDR2 is SAAADI. CDR3 sequence reads: CASRRQGWATEAFF. The CDR3 region has the DNA TGCGCCAGCCGCCGACAGGGGTGGGCCACTGAAGCTTTCTTT.

The chain recombines TRBV29-1 with TRBJ2-3; no reliable D call. Between the trimmed V and J ends, which lost 2 bases and 3 bases, there was a span of 9 bases. The CDR3 is 13 residues long. Germline CDR1 and CDR2: SQVTM and ANQGSEA. CDR3 protein: CSVERVRTDTQYF. In nucleotides, the CDR3 is TGCAGCGTTGAAAGGGTCAGGACAGATACGCAGTATTTT.

This clone was seen a single time. The V gene is TRBV4-3, the J gene TRBJ1-4; 8 bases align to TRBD1. In germline, CDR1 is LGHNA, CDR2 YSLEER. The CDR3 extends over 15 amino acids. Losses at the gene ends were 3 bases for V and 4 bases for J; bases not matched to a gene: 4. The CDR3 DNA follows: TGCGCCAGCAGCCACCAGGGGGCTAGTAATGAAAAACTGTTTTTT. Translation gives CASSHQGASNEKLFF.

The CDR3 region is CASSFSGGPRAETQYF. In DNA form, the CDR3 reads TGTGCCAGCAGCTTTAGCGGGGGTCCCCGCGCAGAGACCCAGTACTTC. V usage is TRBV7-2 and J usage is TRBJ2-5, with 9 bases that match TRBD2. The CDR3 is 16 residues long. CDR1 SGHTA and CDR2 FQGNSA come from the germline V gene. V was pared by 3 bases and J by 4 bases, with 9 bases of the junction left unmatched.

The chain recombines TRBV2 with TRBJ1-1, with D perhaps matching TRBD1 (5 bases). The CDR3 length is 11 residues. V was clipped by 6 bases and J by 11 bases, with 13 bases between them. Germline lookup yields CDR1 SNHLY and CDR2 FYNNEI. CDR3 sequence reads: CASSARVDAFF. CDR3 nucleotide sequence: TGTGCCAGCAGCGCCAGGGTGGATGCTTTCTTT.

A few counts support this clone. The J gene is TRBJ2-5, the V gene TRBV7-8; weak D call: TRBD1 (5 bases). Germline CDR1 is SGHVS and CDR2 is FQNEAQ. The CDR3 totals 15 residues. Trimming shortened V by 6 bases and J by 5 bases, and 19 bases separated the two germline ends. This CDR3 is CASSPSVGPGETQYF. The CDR3 region has the DNA TGTGCCAGCAGTCCGAGCGTGGGGCCTGGGGAGACCCAGTACTTC.

The chain combines TRBV6-4 with TRBJ1-1, with 7 bases fitting TRBD1. This CDR3 has 13 amino acids. V lost 2 bases to trimming and J lost 10 bases; unmatched junction nucleotides: 7. Germline V CDR1 and CDR2: MRHNA, SNTAGT. The CDR3: CASSDEEGARAFF. CDR3 nucleotide sequence: TGTGCCAGCAGTGACGAGGAGGGGGCGCGAGCTTTCTTT.

This clone was seen a few times. The CDR3 bases are TGTGCCAGCAGTTTAATACACCCAGCCAAAAACATTCAGTACTTC. Amino acid sequence: CASSLIHPAKNIQYF. The J gene is TRBJ2-4, the V gene TRBV28; D remains ambiguous. Trimming removed 2 bases from V and 0 bases from J, with 8 bases in between. Germline CDR1 and CDR2: MDHEN and SYDVKM. CDR3 size: 15 residues.

The chain couples TRBV7-2 to TRBJ2-1, with D hard to call. The CDR3 is made up of 15 amino acids. V was pared by 4 bases and J by 8 bases, with 18 bases between. Germline V gene lookup returns CDR1 SGHTA and CDR2 FQGNSA. CDR3 sequence (DNA): TGTGCCAGCAGCTCCCCCCATAGTGCACGGTATGAGCAGTTCTTC. Translating gives CASSSPHSARYEQFF.

V and J are TRBV10-2 and TRBJ2-5; D unresolved. The CDR3 totals 11 residues. Between the trimmed V and J ends, which lost 7 bases and 2 bases, there was a span of 5 bases. Germline V CDR1 and CDR2: WSHSY, SAAADI. DNA for the CDR3: TGCGCCAGCACCCGGCAAGAGACCCAGTACTTC. Translation gives CASTRQETQYF.

This clone came up a few times. This CDR3 is CASSQDWSQGSEKLFF. CDR3 sequence (DNA): TGCGCCAGCAGCCAAGATTGGTCACAGGGCAGCGAAAAACTGTTTTTT. The V call is TRBV4-1, the J call TRBJ1-4; D may be TRBD1 (6 bases). The CDR3 totals 16 residues. V was trimmed by 0 bases and J by 8 bases, leaving 16 bases between them. Germline V gene lookup returns CDR1 MGHRA and CDR2 YSYEKL.

This sequence joins TRBV7-3 and TRBJ2-6; maybe TRBD1 (6 bases). Trimming left V 7 bases short and J 0 bases short, with 13 bases between. The CDR3 totals 16 residues. Germline CDR1 is SGHTA and CDR2 is FQGTGA. CDR3 sequence reads: CASTITGSSGANVLTF. As DNA, the CDR3 is TGTGCCAGCACCATAACAGGGAGCTCTGGGGCCAACGTCCTGACTTTC. Supplemented by reference TRBV7-3 and TRBJ2-6, the full variable domain reads GAGVSQTPSNKVTEKGKYVELRCDPISGHTALYWYRQSLGQGPEFLIYFQGTGAADDSGLPNDRFFAVRPEGSVSTLKIQRTERGDSAVYLCASTITGSSGANVLTFGAGSRLTVL.

This CDR3 reads CASSPGRVKNIQYF. The CDR3 region has the DNA TGCGCCAGCAGCCCCGGAAGGGTCAAAAACATTCAGTACTTC. The J gene is TRBJ2-4, the V gene TRBV5-1; D uncertain. This CDR3 is 14 amino acids long. The germline CDR1 and CDR2 sequences are SGHRS and YFSETQ. The V end lost 4 bases, the J end lost 3 bases, and 11 bases lay between the germline ends.